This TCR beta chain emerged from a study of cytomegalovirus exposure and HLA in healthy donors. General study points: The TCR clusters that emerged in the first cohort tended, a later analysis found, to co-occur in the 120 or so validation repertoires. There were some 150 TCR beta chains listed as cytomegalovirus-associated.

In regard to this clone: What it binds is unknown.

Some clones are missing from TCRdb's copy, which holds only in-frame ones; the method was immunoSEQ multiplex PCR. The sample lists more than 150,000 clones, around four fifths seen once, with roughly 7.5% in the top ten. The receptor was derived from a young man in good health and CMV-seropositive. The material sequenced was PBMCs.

CDR3 sequence: CASSFGTGGTEQFF. CDR3 nucleotides: TGTGCCAGCAGCTTTGGGACAGGGGGGACTGAGCAGTTCTTC. The gene calls are TRBV13 and TRBJ2-1, with 11 bases matching TRBD1. Germline V CDR1 and CDR2: PRHDT, FYEKMQ (reference sequence). The CDR3 spans 14 residues. V lost 3 bases to trimming and J lost 9 bases; unmatched junction nucleotides: 4.